These 2 T cell receptor beta chains came from one sample sequenced in a study of cytomegalovirus exposure and HLA in healthy donors. The PCR made use of 60 Vbeta and 13 Jbeta primers. The assay was immunoSEQ multiplex PCR, and TCRdb's table has in-frame clones only and misses some. This table has roughly 220,000 clones, 82% appearing once. Sequencing was carried out using PBMCs. These receptors were obtained from a woman in her thirties or forties in good health and CMV-seronegative.

The CDR3, as DNA: TGCGCCAGCAGCTTGACTTCAGGGGACTATGGCTACACCTTC. Its translation is CASSLTSGDYGYTF. The chain is built from TRBV5-1 and TRBJ1-2; tentatively, D is TRBD1 (6 bases). Germline V lookup: CDR1 SGHRS, CDR2 YFSETQ. V lost 1 base and J lost 3, with 10 bases in between. The CDR3 has 14 residues. Full variable domain (outside the CDR3, taken from reference TRBV5-1 and TRBJ1-2): KAGVTQTPRYLIKTRGQQVTLSCSPISGHRSVSWYQQTPGQGLQFLFEYFSETQRNKGNFPGRFSGRQFSNSRSEMNVSTLELGDSALYLCASSLTSGDYGYTFGSGTRLTVV.

J is TRBJ2-7 and V is TRBV19; tentative D call: TRBD2 (6 bases). Trimming pared 1 base from V and 6 bases from J, leaving 13 bases between. The CDR3 loop spans 14 amino acids. Germline V CDR1 and CDR2: LNHDA, SQIVND (reference sequence). The CDR3 loop is CASSIGGDAGEQYF. The DNA of the CDR3 is TGTGCCAGTAGTATAGGGGGGGATGCGGGCGAGCAGTACTTC.